One and the same sample provided the 10 T cell receptor beta chains below, sequenced in a study of CD8+ T cells in alopecia areata. Following extraction, RNA underwent reverse transcription to cDNA, which served as the sequencing template. Only in-frame clones appear in the TCRdb table, and some are missing; sequencing was by immunoSEQ multiplex PCR. The profile covers about 200,000 clones, with approximately 61% appearing a single time and 0.45% taken by the ten largest. Material: CD4+ T cells sorted from blood, obtained at week 0. The source of these receptors is a human donor with alopecia areata.

V usage is TRBV7-9 and J usage is TRBJ2-5; D perhaps matches TRBD2 (5 bases). V lost 5 bases and J lost 2, with 18 bases in between. Germline loops: CDR1 SEHNR, CDR2 FQNEAQ (reference sequence). The CDR3 is 16 amino acids. The CDR3 region has the DNA TGTGCCAGCAGCCTCACGACTTGGAGGAGACAAGAGACCCAGTACTTC. This encodes CASSLTTWRRQETQYF.

This chain joins TRBV12-5 and TRBJ1-5, with D possibly TRBD1 on 5 matching bases. This CDR3 is 16 amino acids long. CDR1 is LGHNT and CDR2 is FRNRAP in the germline V gene. Between the trimmed V and J ends, which lost 1 base and 0 bases, there was a span of 10 bases. The CDR3 DNA is TGTGCTAGTGGTTTGGGCAGGGACGGTAGCAATCAGCCCCAGCATTTT. It translates to CASGLGRDGSNQPQHF.

The chain combines TRBV30 with TRBJ1-5, with D unclear. The germline CDR1 and CDR2 sequences are GTSNPN and SVGIG (reference sequence). The CDR3 has 14 residues. V dropped 2 bases and J dropped 0 bases, with 8 bases sitting between them. CDR3 loop: CAWSKGTSNQPQHF. The CDR3 coding sequence is TGTGCCTGGAGTAAGGGCACTAGCAATCAGCCCCAGCATTTT.

The gene calls are TRBV5-4 and TRBJ1-2; D perhaps matches TRBD1 (5 bases). Germline V lookup: CDR1 SGHNT, CDR2 YYREEE (reference sequence). V lost 4 bases and J 4 bases, leaving 11 bases between the germline ends. This CDR3 is 13 amino acids long. CDR3 amino acids: CASSLGGTYGYTF. The CDR3 DNA reads as TGTGCCAGCAGCCTGGGAGGGACCTATGGCTACACCTTC.

This clone was detected a few times. This rearrangement joins TRBV7-2 to TRBJ1-6; D remains ambiguous. V lost 5 bases and J 5 bases, leaving 7 bases between the germline ends. Germline V gene sequence: CDR1 SGHTA, CDR2 FQGNSA. The CDR3 runs to 13 residues. CDR3 DNA sequence: TGTGCCAGCAGCCGAGACCATAATTCACCCCTCCACTTT. Amino acids: CASSRDHNSPLHF.

CDR3 nucleotide sequence: TGCAGCGTTGCCCAGAACAGGCCTAACACTGAAGCTTTCTTT. It translates to CSVAQNRPNTEAFF. The chain couples TRBV29-1 to TRBJ1-1; TRBD1 might be the D (5 bases). The CDR3 totals 14 residues. CDR1 and CDR2 from the germline V gene are SQVTM and ANQGSEA. V was cut by 4 bases and J by 2 bases, with 14 bases left in between.

The chain joins TRBV7-9 to TRBJ2-3; possibly TRBD1 or TRBD2 for D (5 bases each). The CDR3 totals 13 residues. Trimming took 5 bases from V and 9 from J, leaving 15 bases between them. The germline CDR1 and CDR2 sequences are SEHNR and FQNEAQ (reference sequence). The CDR3 reads CASSEWDPGTQYF. The CDR3 DNA sequence: TGTGCCAGCAGCGAATGGGACCCCGGGACGCAGTATTTT. Full variable domain (rest looked up from reference TRBV7-9 and TRBJ2-3): DTGVSQNPRHKITKRGQNVTFRCDPISEHNRLYWYRQTLGQGPEFLTYFQNEAQLEKSRLLSDRFSAERPKGSFSTLEIQRTEQGDSAMYLCASSEWDPGTQYFGPGTRLTVL.

The chain recombines TRBV12-5 with TRBJ1-5; D gene unclear. CDR1 is LGHNT and CDR2 is FRNRAP in the germline V gene. Trimming pared 6 bases from V and 2 bases from J, leaving 11 bases between. The CDR3 is 14 amino acids. CDR3: CASGNGRGNQPQHF. CDR3 bases: TGTGCTAGTGGAAACGGGAGAGGCAATCAGCCCCAGCATTTT.

This rearrangement joins TRBV11-1 to TRBJ2-7, with D uncertain. Trimming took off 5 bases at V and 2 bases at J, with 10 bases between the two ends. The length of the CDR3 is 13 residues. Germline V lookup: CDR1 SGHAT, CDR2 FQDESV (reference sequence). The CDR3 DNA sequence: TGTGCCAGCAGCCTACAGAGTACCTACGAGCAGTACTTC. Its protein is CASSLQSTYEQYF.

This clone has only a few counts. The DNA of the CDR3 is TGTGCCTGGAGTAATTCTGGACTCTATGGCTACACCTTC. As protein: CAWSNSGLYGYTF. The rearrangement links TRBV30 to TRBJ1-2, with no clear D. Trimming stripped 2 bases from V and 4 bases from J, with 11 bases between. CDR1 and CDR2 (germline): GTSNPN, SVGIG (reference sequence). This CDR3 is built from 13 residues. The full variable domain, in which reference TRBV30 and TRBJ1-2 provide the parts outside the CDR3, is SQTIHQWPATLVQPVGSPLSLECTVEGTSNPNLYWYRQAAGRGLQLLFYSVGIGQISSEVPQNLSASRPQDRQFILSSKKLLLSDSGFYLCAWSNSGLYGYTFGSGTRLTVV.